The sequence of this T cell receptor beta chain was determined in a study of blood T cell repertoires in COVID-19 (dated by TCRdb to between 2020 and 2021). Study-wide context: The collaborator samples originated in the United States, Italy and Spain and spanned the acute and convalescent phases of COVID-19. The prospective study material was composed of cDNA or gDNA derived from T cells, B-cell-depleted T cells, or PBMCs. The dataset comprised deeply sampled blood TCRbeta repertoires from subjects exposed to, actively infected with, or recovered from COVID-19. A freely available public database, intended as a resource for researchers studying the immune response to SARS-CoV-2, is where the repertoires were released. Samples came from the ongoing ImmuneRACE study (first 160 participants) plus 1,254 subjects from 6 global collaborators. A de-identified subject ID, COVID-19 status, age in years and sex were almost always included in the sample metadata. Where HLA class I and class II types were available, the types were taken from metadata supplied by the sample provider, not from assay-based typing. On the study overall, not on this receptor specifically: Clinical and demographic metadata were provided uncurated, with the amount varying by source and participant.

At the junction V is shortened by 2 bases and J by 3 bases, with 15 bases in between. The germline V gene encodes CDR1 SGDLS and CDR2 YYNGEE. Inclusive of the bounding cysteine and phenylalanine, the CDR3 is 15 residues long. CDR3 DNA is the only sequence kept; it has 45 bases, read in frame from the first base. Participants in the prospective study were aged about 18 to 100 years, lived in about two dozen United States geographic areas, and enrolled through a virtual design. To assign participants to cohorts, the prospective study relied on clinical history that participants themselves reported in a screening survey and a study questionnaire. In the prospective study, whole blood, serum and a nasopharyngeal or oropharyngeal swab were collected from each participant by mobile phlebotomists. Prospective study participants could optionally give additional blood draws and questionnaires over an approximately two-month period. Blood samples from the prospective study were shipped frozen or at room temperature prior to DNA extraction.

About this clone: Its antigen is not yet known. No base quality values were provided; no much bigger clone lies one nucleotide off.

TCRbeta CDR3 regions were amplified from genomic DNA by means of the immunoSEQ Assay, a bias-controlled multiplex PCR. Per the original workflow: The number of nucleated cells in each sample was estimated from the amplification of reference gene primers within the assay. To quantify the absolute abundance of each unique TCRbeta CDR3 rearrangement, sequence reads were collapsed and filtered. For each sample, productive Simpson clonality was calculated as the square root of Simpson's diversity index over productive rearrangements. This immuneACCESS table, as held by TCRdb, lists in-frame sequences with V and J called but not all clones. Of the missing ones, under half trace to an unresolved V gene in checked studies; the others have no known cause. The DNA was the basis for D and trimming; V, J and clone size are from that table. The sample table contains about 400,000 clones; only one count was recorded for roughly 88% of them. The ten largest clones take up roughly 2% of the sample.

The sample taken for sequencing was PBMCs or T cells enriched from blood (not recorded which). The chain is made from TRBV9 and TRBJ2-7; matching of 6 bases hints at TRBD1 as the D gene. This receptor was identified in a woman between 40 and 50 years old with acute COVID-19. Here is the DNA: TGTGCCAGCAGCGTCTCAGGGGAACCTTTCTACGAGCAGTACTTC. The translation is CASSVSGEPFYEQYF. With all but the CDR3 taken from the reference TRBV9 and TRBJ2-7 genes, the full variable domain is: DSGVTQTPKHLITATGQRVTLRCSPRSGDLSVYWYQQSLDQGLQFLIQYYNGEERAKGNILERFSAQQFPDLHSELNLSSLELGDSALYFCASSVSGEPFYEQYFGPGTRLTVT.